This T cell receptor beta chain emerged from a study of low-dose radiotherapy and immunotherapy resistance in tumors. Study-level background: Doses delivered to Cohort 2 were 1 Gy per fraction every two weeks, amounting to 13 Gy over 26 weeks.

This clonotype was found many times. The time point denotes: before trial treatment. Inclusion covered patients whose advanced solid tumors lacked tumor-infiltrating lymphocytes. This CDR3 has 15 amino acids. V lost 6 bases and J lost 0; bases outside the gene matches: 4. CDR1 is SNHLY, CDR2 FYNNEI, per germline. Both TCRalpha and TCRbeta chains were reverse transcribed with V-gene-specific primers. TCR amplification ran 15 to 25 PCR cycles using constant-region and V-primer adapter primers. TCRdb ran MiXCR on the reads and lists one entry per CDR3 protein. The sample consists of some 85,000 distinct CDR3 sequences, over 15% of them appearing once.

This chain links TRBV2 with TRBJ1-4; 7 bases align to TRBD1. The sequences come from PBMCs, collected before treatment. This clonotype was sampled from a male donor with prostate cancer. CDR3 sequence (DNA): TGTGCCAGCAGGACAGGGCCCACAACTAATGAAAAACTGTTTTTT. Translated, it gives CASRTGPTTNEKLFF.